Below, 21 T cell receptor beta chains from the same sample are listed, as sequenced in a study of cytomegalovirus exposure and HLA in healthy donors. Sequenced by immunoSEQ multiplex PCR; TCRdb stores in-frame clones only, minus some. The sample carries roughly 62,000 clones, roughly nine tenths recorded once. Specimen: PBMCs. These receptors all stem from a woman in her twenties or thirties in good health and CMV-seronegative.

This clone has just one count. The gene calls are TRBV5-5 and TRBJ2-7; 7 bases agree with TRBD1. With 4 bases clipped from V and 3 bases from J, the junction kept 7 bases outside the gene matches. The CDR3 contains 14 residues. Per the germline V gene, CDR1 is SGHKS and CDR2 is YYEKEE (reference sequence). CDR3 amino acids: CASSHGTALYEQYF. The CDR3 DNA reads as TGTGCCAGCAGCCATGGGACAGCCCTCTACGAGCAGTACTTC.

The rearrangement links TRBV21-1 to TRBJ2-4; TRBD1, the table's D call, was not compared with the DNA. TRBV21-1 is designated a pseudogene. CDR3 size: 13 residues. In nucleotides, the CDR3 is TGTGCCAGCAGCAAAGCGCAGGTGAACATTCAGTACTTC. This sequence encodes CASSKAQVNIQYF.

The genes are TRBV7-8 and TRBJ2-7; D gene unclear. In germline, CDR1 is SGHVS, CDR2 FQNEAQ. This CDR3 contains 16 residues. V lost 3 bases and J 7 bases, leaving 22 bases between the germline ends. CDR3 amino acids: CASSFSPDWLIGEQYF. CDR3 bases: TGTGCCAGCAGCTTTAGCCCTGACTGGTTAATAGGAGAGCAGTACTTC.

The V call is TRBV11-1, the J call TRBJ2-1; 9 positions agree with TRBD2. After removal of 5 bases from V and 6 bases from J, the junction contained 11 bases not matched to a gene. Germline V gene sequence: CDR1 SGHAT, CDR2 FQDESV (reference sequence). The CDR3 is 16 residues long. CDR3 sequence (DNA): TGTGCCAGCAGCATCAAGACTAGCGGAGGGATCAATGAGCAGTTCTTC. It is translated as CASSIKTSGGINEQFF.

The V and J genes are TRBV5-1 and TRBJ2-2; 7 positions match TRBD1. CDR1 is SGHRS and CDR2 is YFSETQ in the germline V gene. With 2 bases clipped from V and 0 bases from J, the junction kept 1 base outside the gene matches. The CDR3 covers 15 residues. Here the CDR3 reads CASSLGTANTGELFF. The CDR3 DNA is TGCGCCAGCAGCTTAGGGACAGCGAACACCGGGGAGCTGTTTTTT.

The chain employs TRBV7-9 and TRBJ2-7, with 8 bases aligning to TRBD1. CDR3 size: 15 residues. Germline trimming cut 1 base from V and 5 bases from J; bases unmatched to any gene: 7. CDR1 and CDR2 from the germline V gene are SEHNR and FQNEAQ (reference sequence). CDR3 in amino acids: CASSLGQGAPHEQYF. The CDR3 DNA reads TGTGCCAGCAGCTTAGGGCAGGGGGCGCCTCACGAGCAGTACTTC.

The CDR3 coding sequence is TGCGCCAGCAGCCATGGGAAATTGAGGGATGAGCAGTTCTTC. It translates to CASSHGKLRDEQFF. The chain uses TRBV4-1 and TRBJ2-1; D perhaps matches TRBD2 (5 bases). Germline lookup yields CDR1 MGHRA and CDR2 YSYEKL. The CDR3 is 14 residues long. Trimming pared 3 bases from V and 8 bases from J, leaving 14 bases between.

This chain joins TRBV27 and TRBJ2-4; 7 bases are shared with TRBD1. The CDR3 runs to 17 residues. J lost 3 bases, V lost 1 base, and 9 bases had no gene match. The V gene's germline CDR1 is MNHEY and CDR2 SMNVEV (reference sequence). This CDR3 reads CASSLFAQGTVKNIQYF. The CDR3 region has the DNA TGTGCCAGCAGTTTATTCGCCCAAGGGACAGTCAAAAACATTCAGTACTTC.

The rearrangement links TRBV28 to TRBJ2-2; 8 bases line up with TRBD2. This CDR3 contains 18 residues. The V and J ends lost 1 base and 7 bases, in that order; junction bases with no gene match: 14. CDR1 is MDHEN, CDR2 SYDVKM, per germline. The CDR3 is CASSLYPSDSGSIGELFF. CDR3 sequence (DNA): TGTGCCAGCAGTTTATACCCCTCGGACAGCGGGAGTATCGGGGAGCTGTTTTTT.

The chain uses TRBV5-6 and TRBJ2-1, with D maybe TRBD1 (6 bases). The CDR3 is made up of 13 amino acids. Trimming took 0 bases from V and 6 from J, leaving 7 bases between them. CDR1 is SGHDT, CDR2 YYEEEE, per germline. The CDR3 spells CASSLDRVNEQFF. The CDR3 DNA reads as TGTGCCAGCAGCTTGGACAGGGTCAATGAGCAGTTCTTC.

This sequence joins TRBV7-2 and TRBJ1-2; 7 positions match TRBD1. Trimming removed 5 bases from V and 3 bases from J; junction bases left unmatched: 3. The V gene's germline CDR1 is SGHTA and CDR2 FQGNSA. The CDR3 consists of 13 residues. The CDR3 region is CASSRQGDYGYTF. CDR3 in DNA: TGTGCCAGCAGCCGTCAGGGGGACTATGGCTACACCTTC.

The chain joins TRBV28 to TRBJ1-1, with TRBD1 matching 8 bases. Germline CDR1 reads MDHEN; CDR2 reads SYDVKM. The J segment lost 4 bases and the V segment lost 7 bases, leaving 11 bases of the junction unmatched. The CDR3 contains 15 residues. The CDR3 sequence: CASNTQGAIRTEAFF. CDR3 bases: TGTGCCAGCAACACTCAGGGGGCGATACGCACTGAAGCTTTCTTT.

V and J are TRBV10-3 and TRBJ2-1; 12 bases line up with TRBD2. This CDR3 comprises 15 residues. CDR1 is ENHRY, CDR2 SYGVKD, per germline. V gave up 6 bases and J gave up 7 bases; unmatched junction bases: 7. The chain's CDR3 is CAISVLAGGENEQFF. Here the CDR3 DNA reads TGTGCCATCAGCGTCCTAGCGGGAGGGGAGAATGAGCAGTTCTTC.

The CDR3 spells CASRASGYEQYF. CDR3 DNA sequence: TGTGCCAGCAGGGCCAGCGGCTACGAGCAGTACTTC. The gene calls are TRBV28 and TRBJ2-7; possible D gene TRBD2, 5 bases. Germline values: CDR1 MDHEN, CDR2 SYDVKM. Trimming stripped 6 bases from V and 3 bases from J, with 9 bases between. There are 12 residues in the CDR3. Drawing the rest from reference TRBV28 and TRBJ2-7, the complete variable domain is DVKVTQSSRYLVKRTGEKVFLECVQDMDHENMFWYRQDPGLGLRLIYFSYDVKMKEKGDIPEGYSVSREKKERFSLILESASTNQTSMYLCASRASGYEQYFGPGTRLTVT.

V gene TRBV9 combines with J gene TRBJ2-3; 7 bases line up with TRBD2. Losses at the gene ends were 0 bases for V and 0 bases for J; bases not matched to a gene: 4. The CDR3 is made up of 16 amino acids. Germline V gives CDR1 SGDLS, CDR2 YYNGEE. The CDR3 DNA reads TGTGCCAGCAGCGTAGGTACTAGCGTAAGCACAGATACGCAGTATTTT. It is translated as CASSVGTSVSTDTQYF.

The chain employs TRBV2 and TRBJ2-7; 7 nucleotides line up with TRBD2. Germline CDR1 reads SNHLY; CDR2 reads FYNNEI. The CDR3 is 15 residues long. V shed 3 bases, J shed 2 bases, and the junction held 7 bases outside the gene matches. The CDR3: CASSDPSGNTYEQYF. CDR3 DNA sequence: TGTGCCAGCAGTGACCCTAGCGGCAACACCTACGAGCAGTACTTC.

The chain combines TRBV7-2 with TRBJ1-5; D is unresolved. Trimming shortened V by 6 bases and J by 4 bases, and 16 bases separated the two germline ends. The germline V gene has CDR1 SGHTA and CDR2 FQGNSA. CDR3 length: 15 amino acids. This CDR3 reads CASSIVGTRNQPQHF. The CDR3 DNA sequence: TGTGCCAGCAGTATAGTGGGCACCCGGAATCAGCCCCAGCATTTT.

CDR3 DNA: TGTGCCAGCAGTGTCTTCTCTCCTGGGCAGGGTCGCACAGATACGCAGTATTTT. Its protein product is CASSVFSPGQGRTDTQYF. The chain couples TRBV6-1 to TRBJ2-3; a weak D match, TRBD1 (5 bases). Germline loops: CDR1 MNHNS, CDR2 SASEGT. V lost 4 bases to trimming and J lost 1 base, with 21 bases between them. The CDR3 runs to 18 residues.

V gene TRBV20-1 combines with J gene TRBJ2-3; the D is unclear. Germline CDR1 is DFQATT and CDR2 is SNEGSKA (reference sequence). This CDR3 spans 11 amino acids. V was shortened by 2 bases and J by 9 bases, with 9 bases between the two germline ends. The CDR3 DNA follows: TGCAGTGCTAGACCAGGCCCGACGCAGTATTTT. Translation gives CSARPGPTQYF.

The chain joins TRBV28 to TRBJ2-5, with 8 nucleotides matching TRBD1. Losses at the gene ends were 5 bases for V and 6 bases for J; bases not matched to a gene: 5. Germline V lookup: CDR1 MDHEN, CDR2 SYDVKM. The CDR3 runs to 13 residues. CDR3 in amino acids: CASSGQGRKTQYF. The CDR3 DNA sequence: TGTGCCAGCAGTGGACAGGGTCGGAAGACCCAGTACTTC.

This chain joins TRBV7-9 and TRBJ2-3, with 9 bases matching TRBD2. Germline V gene data show CDR1 as SEHNR and CDR2 as FQNEAQ (reference sequence). J gave up 8 bases and V 6 bases, and 6 bases lay outside the gene matches. This CDR3 has 13 residues. The CDR3 DNA follows: TGTGCCAGCAGTTTGCGGGAGGGCGGTACGCAGTATTTT. This sequence encodes CASSLREGGTQYF. Based on the CDR3 plus reference TRBV7-9 and TRBJ2-3, the full variable domain is DTGVSQNPRHKITKRGQNVTFRCDPISEHNRLYWYRQTLGQGPEFLTYFQNEAQLEKSRLLSDRFSAERPKGSFSTLEIQRTEQGDSAMYLCASSLREGGTQYFGPGTRLTVL.